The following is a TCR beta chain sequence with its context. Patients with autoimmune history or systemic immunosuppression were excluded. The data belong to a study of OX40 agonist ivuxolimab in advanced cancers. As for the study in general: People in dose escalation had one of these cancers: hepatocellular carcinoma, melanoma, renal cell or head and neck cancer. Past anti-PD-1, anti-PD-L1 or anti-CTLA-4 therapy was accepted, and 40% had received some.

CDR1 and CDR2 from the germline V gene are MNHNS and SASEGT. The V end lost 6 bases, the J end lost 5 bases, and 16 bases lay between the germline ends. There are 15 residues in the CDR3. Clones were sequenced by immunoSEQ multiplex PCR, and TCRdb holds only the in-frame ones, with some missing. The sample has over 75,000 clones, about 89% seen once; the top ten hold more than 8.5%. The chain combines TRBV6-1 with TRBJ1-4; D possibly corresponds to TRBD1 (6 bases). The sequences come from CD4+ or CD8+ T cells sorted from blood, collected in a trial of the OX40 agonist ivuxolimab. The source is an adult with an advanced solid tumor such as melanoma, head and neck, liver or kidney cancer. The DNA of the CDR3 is TGTGCCAGCAGGGACAGCCGGGCTTGGAATGAAAAACTGTTTTTT. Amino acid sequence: CASRDSRAWNEKLFF.